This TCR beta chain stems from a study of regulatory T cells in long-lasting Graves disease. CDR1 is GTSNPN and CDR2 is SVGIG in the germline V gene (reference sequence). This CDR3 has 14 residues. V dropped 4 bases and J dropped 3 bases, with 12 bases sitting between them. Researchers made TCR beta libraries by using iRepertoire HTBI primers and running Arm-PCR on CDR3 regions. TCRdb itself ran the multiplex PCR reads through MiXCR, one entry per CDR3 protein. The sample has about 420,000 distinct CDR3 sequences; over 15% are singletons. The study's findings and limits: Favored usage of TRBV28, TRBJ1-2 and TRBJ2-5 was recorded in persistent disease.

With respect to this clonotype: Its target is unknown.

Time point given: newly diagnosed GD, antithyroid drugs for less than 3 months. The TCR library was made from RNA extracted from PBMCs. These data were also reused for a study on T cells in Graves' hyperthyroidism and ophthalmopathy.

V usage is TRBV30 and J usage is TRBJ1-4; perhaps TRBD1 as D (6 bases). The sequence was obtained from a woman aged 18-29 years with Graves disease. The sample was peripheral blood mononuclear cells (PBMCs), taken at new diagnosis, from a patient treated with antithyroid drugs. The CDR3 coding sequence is TGTGCCTGGACAAAGACAGGATCTAATGAAAAACTGTTTTTT. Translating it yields CAWTKTGSNEKLFF.